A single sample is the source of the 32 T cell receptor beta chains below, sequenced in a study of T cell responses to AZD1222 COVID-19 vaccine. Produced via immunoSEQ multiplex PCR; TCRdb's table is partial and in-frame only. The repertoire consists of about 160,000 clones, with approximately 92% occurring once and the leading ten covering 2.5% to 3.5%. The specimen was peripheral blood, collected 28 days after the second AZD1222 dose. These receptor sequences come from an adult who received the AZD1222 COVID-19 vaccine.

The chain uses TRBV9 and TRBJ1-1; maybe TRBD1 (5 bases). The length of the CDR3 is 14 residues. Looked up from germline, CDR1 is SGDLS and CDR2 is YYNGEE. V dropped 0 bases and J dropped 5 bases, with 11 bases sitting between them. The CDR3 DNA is TGTGCCAGCAGCGTAGGGGTCAGGGAGACTGAAGCTTTCTTT. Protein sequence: CASSVGVRETEAFF.

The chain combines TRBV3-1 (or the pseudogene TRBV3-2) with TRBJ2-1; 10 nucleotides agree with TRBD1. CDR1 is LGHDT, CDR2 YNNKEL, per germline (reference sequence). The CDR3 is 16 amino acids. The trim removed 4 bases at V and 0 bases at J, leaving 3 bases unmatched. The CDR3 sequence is CASSPGTGDSYNEQFF. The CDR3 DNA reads TGTGCCAGCAGCCCTGGGACAGGGGACTCCTACAATGAGCAGTTCTTC.

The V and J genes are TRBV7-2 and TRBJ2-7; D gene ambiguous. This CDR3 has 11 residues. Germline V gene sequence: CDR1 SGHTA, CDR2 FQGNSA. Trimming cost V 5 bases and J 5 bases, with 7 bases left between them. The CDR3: CASSRRDEQYF. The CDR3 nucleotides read TGTGCCAGCAGCCGAAGAGACGAGCAGTACTTC.

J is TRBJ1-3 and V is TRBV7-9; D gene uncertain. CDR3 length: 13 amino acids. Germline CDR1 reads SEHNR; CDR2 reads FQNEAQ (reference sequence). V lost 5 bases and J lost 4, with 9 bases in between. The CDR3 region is CASSRSTGNTIYF. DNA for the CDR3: TGTGCCAGCAGCCGTTCCACAGGAAACACCATATATTTT.

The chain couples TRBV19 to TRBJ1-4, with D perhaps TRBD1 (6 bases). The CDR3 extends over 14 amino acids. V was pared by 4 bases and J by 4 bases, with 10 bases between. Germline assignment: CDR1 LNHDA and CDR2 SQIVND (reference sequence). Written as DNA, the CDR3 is TGTGCCAGTAGTAAACAGGGAGGTAATGAAAAACTGTTTTTT. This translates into CASSKQGGNEKLFF.

CDR3 sequence: CASSIRSDRNYGYTF. In DNA, the CDR3 is TGTGCCAGTAGTATAAGGTCGGACAGAAACTATGGCTACACCTTC. The genes are TRBV19 and TRBJ1-2, with a tentative D call TRBD1 (6 bases). Trimming removed 2 bases from V and 2 bases from J, with 12 bases in between. Germline V gene data show CDR1 as LNHDA and CDR2 as SQIVND (reference sequence). This CDR3 comprises 15 residues.

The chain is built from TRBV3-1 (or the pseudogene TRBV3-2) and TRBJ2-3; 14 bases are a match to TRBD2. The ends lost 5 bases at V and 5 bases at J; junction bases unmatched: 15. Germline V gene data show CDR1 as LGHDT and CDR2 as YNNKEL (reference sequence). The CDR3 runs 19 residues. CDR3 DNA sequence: TGTGCCAGCAGCAAAAGGCCCGGGACTAGCGGGAGAGTGGGAGATACGCAGTATTTT. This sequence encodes CASSKRPGTSGRVGDTQYF.

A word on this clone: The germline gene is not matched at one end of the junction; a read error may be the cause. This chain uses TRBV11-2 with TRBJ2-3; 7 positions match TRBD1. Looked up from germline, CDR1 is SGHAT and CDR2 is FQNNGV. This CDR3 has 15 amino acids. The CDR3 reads CASSLEDRATDTQYF. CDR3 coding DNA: TGTGCCAGCAGCCTAGAAGACAGGGCCACAGATACGCAGTATTTT.

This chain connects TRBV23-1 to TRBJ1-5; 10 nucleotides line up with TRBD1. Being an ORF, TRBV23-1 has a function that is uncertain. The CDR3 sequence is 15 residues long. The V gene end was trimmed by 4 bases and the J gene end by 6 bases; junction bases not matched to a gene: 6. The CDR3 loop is CASSRDRTGGQPQHF. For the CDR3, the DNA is TGCGCCAGCAGTCGCGACCGGACAGGGGGTCAGCCCCAGCATTTT.

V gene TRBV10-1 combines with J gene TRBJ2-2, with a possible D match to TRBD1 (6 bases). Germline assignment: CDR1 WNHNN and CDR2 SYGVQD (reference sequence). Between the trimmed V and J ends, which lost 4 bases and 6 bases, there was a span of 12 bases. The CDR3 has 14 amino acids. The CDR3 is CASSVLTGSGELFF. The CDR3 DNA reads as TGCGCCAGCAGTGTACTCACAGGGTCCGGGGAGCTGTTTTTT.

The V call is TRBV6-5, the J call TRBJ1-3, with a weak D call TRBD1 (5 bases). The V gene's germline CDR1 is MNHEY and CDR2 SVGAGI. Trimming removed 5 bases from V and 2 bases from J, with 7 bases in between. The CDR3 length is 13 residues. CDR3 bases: TGTGCCAGCAGTCAGGGTACTGGAAACACCATATATTTT. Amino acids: CASSQGTGNTIYF.

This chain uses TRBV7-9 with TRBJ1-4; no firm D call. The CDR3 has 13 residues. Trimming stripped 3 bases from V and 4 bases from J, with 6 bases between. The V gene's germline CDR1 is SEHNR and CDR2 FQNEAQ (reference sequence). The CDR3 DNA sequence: TGTGCCAGCAGCTTGGCCGGTAATGAAAAACTGTTTTTT. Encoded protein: CASSLAGNEKLFF.

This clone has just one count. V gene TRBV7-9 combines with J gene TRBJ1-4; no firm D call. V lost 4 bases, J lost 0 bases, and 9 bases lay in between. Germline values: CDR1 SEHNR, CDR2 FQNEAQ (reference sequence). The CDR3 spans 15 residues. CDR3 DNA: TGTGCCAGCAGCTCCCGTGCCGCAACTAATGAAAAACTGTTTTTT. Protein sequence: CASSSRAATNEKLFF.

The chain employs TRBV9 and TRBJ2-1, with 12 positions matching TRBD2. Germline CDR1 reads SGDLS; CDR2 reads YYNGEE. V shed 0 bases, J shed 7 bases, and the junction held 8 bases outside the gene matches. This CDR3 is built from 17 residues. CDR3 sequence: CASSVAPSGRAINEQFF. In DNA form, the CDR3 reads TGTGCCAGCAGCGTAGCCCCTAGCGGGAGGGCCATAAATGAGCAGTTCTTC.

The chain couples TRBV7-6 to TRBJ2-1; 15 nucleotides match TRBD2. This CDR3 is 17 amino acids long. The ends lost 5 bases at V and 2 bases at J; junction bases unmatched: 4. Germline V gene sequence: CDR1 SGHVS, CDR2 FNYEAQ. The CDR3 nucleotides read TGTGCCAGCAGCGCCGGGACTAGCGGGGGGCCCTACAATGAGCAGTTCTTC. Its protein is CASSAGTSGGPYNEQFF.

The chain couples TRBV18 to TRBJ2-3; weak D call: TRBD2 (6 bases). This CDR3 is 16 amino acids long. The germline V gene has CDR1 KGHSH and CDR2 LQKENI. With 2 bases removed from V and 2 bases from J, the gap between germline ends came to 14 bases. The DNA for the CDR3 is TGTGCCAGCTCACCATCCTCCGCGGGAAACACAGATACGCAGTATTTT. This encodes CASSPSSAGNTDTQYF.

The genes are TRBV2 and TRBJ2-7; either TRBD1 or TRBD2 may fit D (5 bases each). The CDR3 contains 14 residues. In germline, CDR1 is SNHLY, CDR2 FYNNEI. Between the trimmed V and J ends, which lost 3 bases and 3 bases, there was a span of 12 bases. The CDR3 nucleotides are TGTGCCAGCAGTGAGTCCGGGACCTTCTACGAGCAGTACTTC. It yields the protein CASSESGTFYEQYF.

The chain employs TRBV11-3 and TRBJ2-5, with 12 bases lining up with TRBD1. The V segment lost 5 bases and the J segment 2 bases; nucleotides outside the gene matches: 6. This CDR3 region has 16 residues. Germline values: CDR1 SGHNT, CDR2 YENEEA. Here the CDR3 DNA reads TGTGCCAGCAGCCCGGGACAGGGGGCGCGGCAAGAGACCCAGTACTTC. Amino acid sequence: CASSPGQGARQETQYF. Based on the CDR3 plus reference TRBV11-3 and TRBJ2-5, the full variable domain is EAGVVQSPRYKIIEKKQPVAFWCNPISGHNTLYWYLQNLGQGPELLIRYENEEAVDDSQLPKDRFSAERLKGVDSTLKIQPAELGDSAVYLCASSPGQGARQETQYFGPGTRLLVL.

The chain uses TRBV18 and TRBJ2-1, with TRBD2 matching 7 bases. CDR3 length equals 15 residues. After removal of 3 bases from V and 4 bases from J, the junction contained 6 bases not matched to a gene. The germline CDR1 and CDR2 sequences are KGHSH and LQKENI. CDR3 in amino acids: CASSPLASGYNEQFF. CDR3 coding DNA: TGTGCCAGCTCACCCTTGGCTAGCGGATACAATGAGCAGTTCTTC.

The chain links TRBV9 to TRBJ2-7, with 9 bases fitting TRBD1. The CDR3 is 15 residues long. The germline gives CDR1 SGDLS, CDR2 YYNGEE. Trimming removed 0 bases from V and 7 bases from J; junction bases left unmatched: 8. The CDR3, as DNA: TGTGCCAGCAGCGTAGATGGGACAGGGTTTCGTGAGCAGTACTTC. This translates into CASSVDGTGFREQYF.

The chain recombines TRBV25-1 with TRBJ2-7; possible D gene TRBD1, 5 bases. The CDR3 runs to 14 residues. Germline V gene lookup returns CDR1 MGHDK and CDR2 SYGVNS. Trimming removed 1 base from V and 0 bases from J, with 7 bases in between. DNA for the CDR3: TGTGCCAGCAGTGAATTCCAGGGCTCCTACGAGCAGTACTTC. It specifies CASSEFQGSYEQYF.

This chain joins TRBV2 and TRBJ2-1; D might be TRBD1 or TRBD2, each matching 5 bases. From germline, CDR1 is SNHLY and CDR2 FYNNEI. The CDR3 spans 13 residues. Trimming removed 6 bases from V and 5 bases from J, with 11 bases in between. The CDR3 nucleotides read TGTGCCAGCAGGGAGGACACTCACAATGAGCAGTTCTTC. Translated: CASREDTHNEQFF.

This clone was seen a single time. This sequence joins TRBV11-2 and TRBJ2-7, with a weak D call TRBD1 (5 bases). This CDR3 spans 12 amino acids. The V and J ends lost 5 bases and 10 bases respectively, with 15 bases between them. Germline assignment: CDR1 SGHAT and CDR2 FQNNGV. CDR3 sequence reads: CASSPHAGIQYF. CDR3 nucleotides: TGTGCCAGCAGCCCCCATGCAGGGATTCAGTACTTC.

The CDR3 sequence: CASSGWLVAAGSSYEQYF. The CDR3 DNA is TGTGCCAGCAGCGGGTGGTTGGTTGCAGCGGGAAGCTCCTACGAGCAGTACTTC. This sequence joins TRBV5-6 and TRBJ2-7; 7 nucleotides agree with TRBD2. The CDR3 spans 18 residues. Germline lookup yields CDR1 SGHDT and CDR2 YYEEEE. V dropped 4 bases and J dropped 0; count of bases not matched to a gene: 16.

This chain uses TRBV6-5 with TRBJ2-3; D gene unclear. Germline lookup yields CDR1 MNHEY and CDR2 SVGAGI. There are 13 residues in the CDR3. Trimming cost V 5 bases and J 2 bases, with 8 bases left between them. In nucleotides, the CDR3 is TGTGCCAGCAGTCCGTACATCACAGATACGCAGTATTTT. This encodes CASSPYITDTQYF.

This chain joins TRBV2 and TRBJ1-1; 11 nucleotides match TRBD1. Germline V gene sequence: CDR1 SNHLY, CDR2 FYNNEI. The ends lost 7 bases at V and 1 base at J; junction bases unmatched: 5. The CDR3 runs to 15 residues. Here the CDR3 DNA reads TGTGCCAGCACCCGTGGGACAGGGGGGAACACTGAAGCTTTCTTT. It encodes CASTRGTGGNTEAFF.

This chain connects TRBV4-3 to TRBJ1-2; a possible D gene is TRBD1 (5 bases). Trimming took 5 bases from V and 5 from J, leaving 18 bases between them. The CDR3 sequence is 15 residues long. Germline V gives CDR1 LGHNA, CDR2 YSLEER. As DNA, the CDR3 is TGCGCCAGCAGCGACGGGACGGCGGAGGCTTATGGCTACACCTTC. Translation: CASSDGTAEAYGYTF.

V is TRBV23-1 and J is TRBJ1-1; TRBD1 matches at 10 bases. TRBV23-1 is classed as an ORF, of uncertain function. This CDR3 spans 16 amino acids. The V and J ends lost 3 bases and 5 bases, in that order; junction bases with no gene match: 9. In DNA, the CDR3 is TGCGCCAGCAGTCATTCCGGACAGGGGGTCGGGACTGAAGCTTTCTTT. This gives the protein CASSHSGQGVGTEAFF.

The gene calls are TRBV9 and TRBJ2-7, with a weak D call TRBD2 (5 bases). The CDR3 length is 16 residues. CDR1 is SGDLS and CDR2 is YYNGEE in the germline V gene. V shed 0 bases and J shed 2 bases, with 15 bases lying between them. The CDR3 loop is CASSVDSRGPTYEQYF. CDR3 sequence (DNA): TGTGCCAGCAGCGTAGATAGTCGGGGTCCGACCTACGAGCAGTACTTC.

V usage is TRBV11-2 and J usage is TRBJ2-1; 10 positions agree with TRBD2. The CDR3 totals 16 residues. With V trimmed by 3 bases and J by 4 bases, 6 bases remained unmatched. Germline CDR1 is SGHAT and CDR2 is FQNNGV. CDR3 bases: TGTGCCAGCAGCTTCTTCCCTAGCGGGGGATACAATGAGCAGTTCTTC. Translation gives CASSFFPSGGYNEQFF. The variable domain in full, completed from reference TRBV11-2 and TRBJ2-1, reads EAGVAQSPRYKIIEKRQSVAFWCNPISGHATLYWYQQILGQGPKLLIQFQNNGVVDDSQLPKDRFSAERLKGVDSTLKIQPAKLEDSAVYLCASSFFPSGGYNEQFFGPGTRLTVL.

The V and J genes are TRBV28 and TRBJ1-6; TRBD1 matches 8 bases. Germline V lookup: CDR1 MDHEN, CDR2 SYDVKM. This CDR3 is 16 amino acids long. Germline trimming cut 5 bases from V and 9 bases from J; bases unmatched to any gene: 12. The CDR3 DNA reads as TGTGCCAGCAGTCCACCCGGACAGGGAGTTTTTTCACCCCTCCACTTT. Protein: CASSPPGQGVFSPLHF.

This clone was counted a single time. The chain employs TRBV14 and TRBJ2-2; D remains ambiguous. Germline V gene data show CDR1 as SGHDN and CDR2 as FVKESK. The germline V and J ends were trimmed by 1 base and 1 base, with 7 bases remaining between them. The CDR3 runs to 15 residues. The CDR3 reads CASSQAQRNTGELFF. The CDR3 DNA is TGTGCCAGCAGCCAAGCCCAGCGGAACACCGGGGAGCTGTTTTTT.